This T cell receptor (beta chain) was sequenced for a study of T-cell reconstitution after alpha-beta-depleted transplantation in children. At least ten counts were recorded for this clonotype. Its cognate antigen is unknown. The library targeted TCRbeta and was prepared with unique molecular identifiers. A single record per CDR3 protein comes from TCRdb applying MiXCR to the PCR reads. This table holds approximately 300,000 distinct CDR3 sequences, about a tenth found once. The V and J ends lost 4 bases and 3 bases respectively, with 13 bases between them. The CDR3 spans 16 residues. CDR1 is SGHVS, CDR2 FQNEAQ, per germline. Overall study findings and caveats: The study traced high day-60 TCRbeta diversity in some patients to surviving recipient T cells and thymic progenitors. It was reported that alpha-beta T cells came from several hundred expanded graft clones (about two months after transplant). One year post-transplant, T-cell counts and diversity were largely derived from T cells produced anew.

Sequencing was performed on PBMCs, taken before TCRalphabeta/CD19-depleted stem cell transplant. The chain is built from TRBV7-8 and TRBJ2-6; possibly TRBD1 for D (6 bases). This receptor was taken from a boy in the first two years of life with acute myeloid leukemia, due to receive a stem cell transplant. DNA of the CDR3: TGTGCCAGCAGCTCATACAGGGTTGGTGGGGCCAACGTCCTGACTTTC. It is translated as CASSSYRVGGANVLTF.